This TCR beta chain was obtained from a study of Graves' ophthalmopathy and Graves' hyperthyroidism. Whole-study results and caveats: Most clonotypes expanded in thyroid above 0.001 frequency were present in blood too.

For repertoire sequencing, the TCR beta CDR3 regions were amplified from RNA transcripts. HTBI primers primed a first-round RT-PCR, and a second-round multiplex PCR followed. Each CDR3 protein gets one entry after TCRdb re-called the multiplex PCR reads with MiXCR. The sample shows approximately 700,000 distinct CDR3 sequences, more than 40% of them seen only once. V was shortened by 4 bases and J by 2 bases, with 9 bases between the two germline ends. Germline CDR1 reads SNHLY; CDR2 reads FYNNEI. This CDR3 is built from 14 residues. This clonotype was observed at least ten times. Its antigen is currently unknown. For donors with ophthalmopathy, the disease showed moderate-to-severe activity, reached CAS ≥3 and NOSPECS ≥4, and had lasted under 3 months. Patients with other autoimmune diseases, uncontrolled infections, pregnancy or lactation were excluded.

Sequencing used peripheral blood. The TCR originated in an adult man with Graves' ophthalmopathy. The chain has TRBV2 and TRBJ1-5, with D unclear. DNA of the CDR3: TGTGCCAGCAGTGGGCCTGACGGCAATCAGCCCCAGCATTTT. Protein sequence: CASSGPDGNQPQHF.